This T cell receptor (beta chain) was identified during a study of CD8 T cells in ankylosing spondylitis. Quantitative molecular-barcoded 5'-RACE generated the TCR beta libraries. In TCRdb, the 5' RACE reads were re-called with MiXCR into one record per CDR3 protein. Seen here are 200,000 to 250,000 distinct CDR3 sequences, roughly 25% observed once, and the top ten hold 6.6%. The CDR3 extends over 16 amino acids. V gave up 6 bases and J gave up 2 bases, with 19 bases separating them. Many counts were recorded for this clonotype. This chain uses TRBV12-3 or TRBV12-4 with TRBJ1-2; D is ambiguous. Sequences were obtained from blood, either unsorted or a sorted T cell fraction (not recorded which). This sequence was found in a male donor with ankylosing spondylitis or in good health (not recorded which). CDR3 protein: CASRPVDWGSNYGYTF. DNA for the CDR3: TGTGCCAGCAGGCCCGTCGATTGGGGATCCAACTATGGCTACACCTTC.